This TCR beta chain was sequenced during a study of early T cells in non-severe SARS-CoV-2 infection. Attachment of unique molecular identifiers was made to individual cDNA molecules. MiXCR, applied by TCRdb to the 5' RACE reads, yields one record per CDR3 protein. The table lists fewer than 85,000 distinct CDR3 sequences, less than 15% of them singletons. The CDR3 covers 14 residues. Germline V lookup: CDR1 SGHAT, CDR2 FQNNGV. Trimming cost V 6 bases and J 3 bases, with 12 bases left between them. This clonotype was recorded many times. Sequences were obtained from whole blood. The chain couples TRBV11-2 to TRBJ2-1; the D gene could be TRBD1 or TRBD2 (6 bases each). This sequence originates from an adult who was a healthcare worker with PCR-confirmed SARS-CoV-2 infection or an uninfected control (not recorded which). CDR3 protein: CASREGGFYNEQFF. The CDR3, as DNA: TGTGCCAGCAGGGAGGGGGGATTCTACAATGAGCAGTTCTTC. The entire variable domain, with the rest obtained from reference TRBV11-2 and TRBJ2-1, is as follows: EAGVAQSPRYKIIEKRQSVAFWCNPISGHATLYWYQQILGQGPKLLIQFQNNGVVDDSQLPKDRFSAERLKGVDSTLKIQPAKLEDSAVYLCASREGGFYNEQFFGPGTRLTVL.